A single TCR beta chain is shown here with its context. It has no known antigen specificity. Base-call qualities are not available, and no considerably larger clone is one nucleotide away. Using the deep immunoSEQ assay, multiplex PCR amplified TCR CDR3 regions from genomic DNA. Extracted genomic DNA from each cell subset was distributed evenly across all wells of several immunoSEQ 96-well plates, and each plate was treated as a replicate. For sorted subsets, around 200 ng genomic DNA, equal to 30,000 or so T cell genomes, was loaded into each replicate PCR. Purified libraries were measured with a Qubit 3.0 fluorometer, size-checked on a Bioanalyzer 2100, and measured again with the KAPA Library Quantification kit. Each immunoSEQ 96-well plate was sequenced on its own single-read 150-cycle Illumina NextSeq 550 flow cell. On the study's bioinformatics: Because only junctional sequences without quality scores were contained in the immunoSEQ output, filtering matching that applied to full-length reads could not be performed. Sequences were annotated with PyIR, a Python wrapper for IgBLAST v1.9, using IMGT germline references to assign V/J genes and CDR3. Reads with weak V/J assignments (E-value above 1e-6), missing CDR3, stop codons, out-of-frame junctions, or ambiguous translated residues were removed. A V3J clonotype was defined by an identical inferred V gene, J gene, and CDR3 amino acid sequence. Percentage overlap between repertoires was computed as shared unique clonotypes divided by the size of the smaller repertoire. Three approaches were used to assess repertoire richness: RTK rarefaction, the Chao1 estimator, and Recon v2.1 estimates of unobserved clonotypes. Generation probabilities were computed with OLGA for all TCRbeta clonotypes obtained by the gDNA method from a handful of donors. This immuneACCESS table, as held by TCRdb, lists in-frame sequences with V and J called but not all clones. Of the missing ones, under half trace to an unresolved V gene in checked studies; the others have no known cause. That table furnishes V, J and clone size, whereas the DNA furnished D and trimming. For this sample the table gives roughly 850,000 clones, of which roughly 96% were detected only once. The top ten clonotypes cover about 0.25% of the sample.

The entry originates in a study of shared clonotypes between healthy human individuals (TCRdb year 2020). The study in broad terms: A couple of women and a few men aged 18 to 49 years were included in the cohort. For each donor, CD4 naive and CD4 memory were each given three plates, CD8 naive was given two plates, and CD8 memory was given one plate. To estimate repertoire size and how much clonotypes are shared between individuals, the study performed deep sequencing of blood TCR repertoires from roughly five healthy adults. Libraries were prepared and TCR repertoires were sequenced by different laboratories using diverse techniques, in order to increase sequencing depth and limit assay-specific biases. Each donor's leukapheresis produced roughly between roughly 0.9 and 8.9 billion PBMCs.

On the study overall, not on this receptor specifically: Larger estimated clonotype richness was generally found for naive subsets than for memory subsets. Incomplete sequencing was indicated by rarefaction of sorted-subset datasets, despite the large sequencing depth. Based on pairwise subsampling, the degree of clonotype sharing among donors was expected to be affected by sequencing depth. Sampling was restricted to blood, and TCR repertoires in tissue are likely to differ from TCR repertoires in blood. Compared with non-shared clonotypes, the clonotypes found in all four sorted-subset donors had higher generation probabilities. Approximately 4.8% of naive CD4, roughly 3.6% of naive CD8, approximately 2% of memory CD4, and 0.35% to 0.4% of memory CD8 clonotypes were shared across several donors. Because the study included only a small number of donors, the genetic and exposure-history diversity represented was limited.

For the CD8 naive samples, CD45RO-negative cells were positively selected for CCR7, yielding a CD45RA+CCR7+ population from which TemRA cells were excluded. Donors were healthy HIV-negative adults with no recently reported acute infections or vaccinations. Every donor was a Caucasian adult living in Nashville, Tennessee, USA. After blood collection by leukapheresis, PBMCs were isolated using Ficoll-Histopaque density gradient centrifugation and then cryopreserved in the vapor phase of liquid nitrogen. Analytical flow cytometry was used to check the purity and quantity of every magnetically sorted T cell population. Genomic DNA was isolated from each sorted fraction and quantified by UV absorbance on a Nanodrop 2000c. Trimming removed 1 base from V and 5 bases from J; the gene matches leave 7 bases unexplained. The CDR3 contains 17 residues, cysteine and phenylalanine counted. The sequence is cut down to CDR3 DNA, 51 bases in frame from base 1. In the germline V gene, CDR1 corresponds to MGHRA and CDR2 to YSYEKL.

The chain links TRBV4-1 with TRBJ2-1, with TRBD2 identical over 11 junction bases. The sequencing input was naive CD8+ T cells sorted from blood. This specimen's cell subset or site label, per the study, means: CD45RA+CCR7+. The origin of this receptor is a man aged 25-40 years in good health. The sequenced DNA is TGCGCCAGCAGCCAAGTCCCCGGGACTAGCGGTGACAATGAGCAGTTCTTC. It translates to CASSQVPGTSGDNEQFF.